These T cell receptor beta chains were read from a single sample in a study of OX40 agonist ivuxolimab in advanced cancers. Method: immunoSEQ multiplex PCR; TCRdb's copy keeps in-frame clones and lacks some. The sample records about 7,700 clones, 79% being singletons. The material sequenced was CD4+ or CD8+ T cells sorted from blood, taken in a trial of the OX40 agonist ivuxolimab. All receptors derive from an adult with an advanced solid tumor such as melanoma, head and neck, liver or kidney cancer. CDR3s include the opening cysteine and the closing phenylalanine or tryptophan. The D gene is left open where the match is weak. Some rows mark clone size as missing; the rest say once, few, many or name a class of expanded clone.

v_call	j_call	d_call	clone_size	cdr3_aa	cdr3_nt
TRBV28	TRBJ2-7	NA	NA	CASSFAPVVGPSSYEEYF	TGTGCCAGCAGTTTCGCCCCCGTTGTGGGACCGAGCTCCTACGAGGAGTACTTC
TRBV7-8	TRBJ2-1	TRBD1	NA	CASSSPIGQGNRDEQFF	TGTGCCAGCAGCTCCCCCATCGGACAGGGTAACCGGGATGAGCAGTTCTTC
TRBV5-5	TRBJ2-1	TRBD2	NA	CASSSKLAGGVNEQFF	TGTGCCAGCAGCTCGAAACTAGCGGGAGGTGTGAATGAGCAGTTCTTC
TRBV10-1	TRBJ2-7	NA	NA	CASSESRNYEQYF	TGCGCCAGCAGTGAGAGTCGCAACTACGAGCAGTACTTC
TRBV9	TRBJ1-5	TRBD1	NA	CASSAGQGDQPQHF	TGTGCCAGCAGCGCCGGACAGGGGGATCAGCCCCAGCATTTT
TRBV7-8	TRBJ2-7	NA	once	CASSRTSYEQYF	TGTGCCAGCAGCCGGACCAGTTACGAGCAGTACTTC
TRBV9	TRBJ2-5	NA	NA	CASSVGGSQETQYF	TGTGCCAGCAGCGTAGGGGGGAGCCAAGAGACCCAGTACTTC
TRBV28	TRBJ2-7	NA	NA	CASMTEPGTYEQYF	TGTGCCAGCATGACCGAACCAGGGACCTACGAGCAGTACTTC
TRBV6-5	TRBJ2-3	TRBD2	NA	CASSYSYGDYTDTQYF	TGTGCCAGCAGTTACTCTTACGGGGACTACACAGATACGCAGTATTTT
TRBV7-9	TRBJ2-7	NA	NA	CASSPGLEQYF	TGTGCCAGCAGCCCCGGTCTTGAGCAGTACTTC
TRBV28	TRBJ2-7	TRBD1	NA	CASSLIRDRAYEQYF	TGTGCCAGCAGTTTAATCCGGGACAGGGCCTACGAGCAGTACTTC
TRBV9	TRBJ1-6	NA	few	CASSVGGLANSPLHF	TGTGCCAGCAGCGTTGGGGGACTGGCTAATTCACCCCTCCACTTT
TRBV29-1	TRBJ2-1	TRBD2	NA	CSVEDALAVQAPPYNEQFF	TGCAGCGTTGAAGATGCACTAGCGGTCCAGGCTCCGCCCTACAATGAGCAGTTCTTC
TRBV4-1	TRBJ1-1	NA	few	CASSQDGGNTEAFF	TGCGCCAGCAGCCAAGATGGCGGGAACACTGAAGCTTTCTTT
TRBV15	TRBJ1-1	TRBD1	NA	CATSRRQGMNTEAFF	TGTGCCACCAGCAGACGACAGGGGATGAACACTGAAGCTTTCTTT
TRBV7-2	TRBJ2-2	NA	NA	CASSLNTGELFF	TGTGCCAGCAGCCTCAACACCGGGGAGCTGTTTTTT
TRBV29-1	TRBJ1-1	NA	few	CSVVAARANTEAFF	TGCAGCGTTGTGGCAGCCAGGGCGAACACTGAAGCTTTCTTT
TRBV19	TRBJ2-5	TRBD1	NA	CASIGTGVETQYF	TGTGCCAGTATCGGGACAGGGGTAGAGACCCAGTACTTC
TRBV29-1	TRBJ2-7	NA	NA	CIKIQALDEQYF	TGCATCAAGATACAGGCTCTCGACGAGCAGTACTTC
TRBV9	TRBJ2-2	TRBD1	once	CASSTRQGTNTGELFF	TGTGCCAGCAGCACCCGACAGGGGACGAACACCGGGGAGCTGTTTTTT
TRBV25-1	TRBJ2-1	NA	NA	CASREQGYNEQFF	TGTGCCAGCAGGGAACAGGGATACAATGAGCAGTTCTTC
TRBV28	TRBJ2-5	TRBD1	NA	CASSFLGQGNTQYF	TGTGCCAGCAGTTTTCTCGGACAGGGGAATACCCAGTACTTC
TRBV9	TRBJ2-2	NA	NA	CASSAQGGTGELFF	TGTGCCAGCAGCGCCCAGGGTGGCACCGGGGAGCTGTTTTTT
TRBV7-9	TRBJ1-2	NA	few	CASSKDTANYGYTF	TGTGCCAGCAGCAAAGACACAGCTAACTATGGCTACACCTTC
TRBV10-3	TRBJ1-4	NA	NA	CAISESPVEKLFF	TGTGCCATCAGTGAGTCTCCCGTGGAAAAACTGTTTTTT
TRBV28	TRBJ2-3	TRBD1	few	CASSLGQGTFSSTDTQYF	TGTGCCAGCAGTCTCGGACAGGGGACCTTCTCTAGCACAGATACGCAGTATTTT
TRBV7-6	TRBJ2-5	NA	NA	CASSFVGSQETQYF	TGTGCCAGCAGCTTTGTCGGCAGCCAAGAGACCCAGTACTTC
TRBV5-1	TRBJ2-5	NA	NA	CASSKHRESETQYF	TGCGCCAGCAGCAAACACAGGGAATCGGAGACCCAGTACTTC
TRBV11-2	TRBJ2-5	NA	NA	CTSSTTGTQYF	TGTACCAGCAGCACGACAGGGACCCAGTACTTC
TRBV28	TRBJ2-3	NA	NA	CASSSPDSQNTDTQYF	TGTGCCAGCAGTTCCCCGGACAGCCAGAACACAGATACGCAGTATTTT
TRBV4-3	TRBJ2-1	NA	NA	CASSQIRSSYNEQFF	TGCGCCAGCAGCCAAATCAGGAGCTCCTACAATGAGCAGTTCTTC
TRBV11-2	TRBJ1-4	NA	NA	CASSFGIGPANEKLFF	TGTGCCAGCAGCTTTGGAATCGGCCCAGCTAATGAAAAACTGTTTTTT
TRBV7-9	TRBJ2-1	NA	NA	CASSPPGSYSYNEQFF	TGTGCCAGCAGTCCACCGGGCAGTTACTCCTACAATGAGCAGTTCTTC
TRBV9	TRBJ1-2	NA	NA	CASSVADSPNYGYTF	TGTGCCAGCAGCGTAGCCGACAGTCCGAACTATGGCTACACCTTC
TRBV5-8	TRBJ2-1	NA	NA	CASSLGLVSYNEQFF	TGTGCCAGCAGCTTGGGGCTAGTGTCCTACAATGAGCAGTTCTTC
TRBV4-1	TRBJ2-5	TRBD1	NA	CASSYRDSFQETQYF	TGCGCCAGCAGCTACAGGGACAGCTTCCAAGAGACCCAGTACTTC
TRBV6-5	TRBJ2-7	NA	NA	CASSYSSEQYF	TGTGCCAGCAGTTACTCGTCCGAGCAGTACTTC